This T cell receptor beta chain stems from a study of T cell responses to AZD1222 COVID-19 vaccine. Study-wide findings and caveats: Donors in the cohort were predominantly white British and more often female, and clonal diversity was possibly underestimated.

This CDR3 region has 13 residues. V gave up 7 bases and J gave up 5 bases; unmatched junction bases: 5. The germline gives CDR1 ENHRY, CDR2 SYGVKD. On this clone: Its antigen is unidentified.

TCRdb's table, derived via immunoSEQ multiplex PCR, lists solely in-frame clones and lacks some. The profile shows about 160,000 clones, 90% to 95% of them singletons. The TCR sequence derives from an adult in good health. Sequencing was performed on peripheral blood, taken on day 0 of MenACWY control vaccination. The rearrangement joins TRBV10-3 to TRBJ2-7; 10 nucleotides match TRBD1. This CDR3 is CAINPGQGNEQYF. CDR3 sequence (DNA): TGTGCCATCAACCCGGGACAGGGGAACGAGCAGTACTTC.